This T cell receptor beta chain came from a study of T cell responses to AZD1222 COVID-19 vaccine. Profiled with immunoSEQ multiplex PCR; TCRdb holds only in-frame clones, not every one. The profile shows about 160,000 clones, under 95% of them singletons. Study-level results: A mostly white British donor set with more females was recruited, and clonal diversity was possibly underestimated.

Comment on this clone: No antigen is known for it.

The sequence was obtained from an adult who received the AZD1222 COVID-19 vaccine. Sequenced here: peripheral blood, sampled 28 days after the second AZD1222 dose.

The CDR3 spells CASSLTPSGSVDNEQFF. The CDR3 DNA is TGTGCCAGCAGTCTTACCCCTAGCGGGTCGGTTGACAATGAGCAGTTCTTC. The chain uses TRBV6-2 or TRBV6-3 and TRBJ2-1, with 8 bases matching TRBD2. The CDR3 contains 17 residues. V trimming: 5 bases; J trimming: 5 bases; junction bases outside the gene matches: 14. Germline lookup yields CDR1 MNHEY and CDR2 SVGEGT.